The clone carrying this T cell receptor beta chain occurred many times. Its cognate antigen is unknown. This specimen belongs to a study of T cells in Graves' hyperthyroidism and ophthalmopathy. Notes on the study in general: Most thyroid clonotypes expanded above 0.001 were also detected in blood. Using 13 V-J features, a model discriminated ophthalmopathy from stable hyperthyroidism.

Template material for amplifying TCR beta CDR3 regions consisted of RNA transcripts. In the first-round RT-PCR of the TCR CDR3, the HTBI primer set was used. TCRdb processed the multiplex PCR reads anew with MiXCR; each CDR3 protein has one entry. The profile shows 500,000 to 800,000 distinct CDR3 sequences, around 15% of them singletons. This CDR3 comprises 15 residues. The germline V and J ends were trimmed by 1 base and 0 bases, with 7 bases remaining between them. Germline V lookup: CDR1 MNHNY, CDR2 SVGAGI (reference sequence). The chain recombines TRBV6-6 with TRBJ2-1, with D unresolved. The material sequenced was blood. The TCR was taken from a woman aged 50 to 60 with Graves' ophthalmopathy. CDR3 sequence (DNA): TGTGCCAGCAGTTACTACTCGGGCTCCTACAATGAGCAGTTCTTC. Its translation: CASSYYSGSYNEQFF.